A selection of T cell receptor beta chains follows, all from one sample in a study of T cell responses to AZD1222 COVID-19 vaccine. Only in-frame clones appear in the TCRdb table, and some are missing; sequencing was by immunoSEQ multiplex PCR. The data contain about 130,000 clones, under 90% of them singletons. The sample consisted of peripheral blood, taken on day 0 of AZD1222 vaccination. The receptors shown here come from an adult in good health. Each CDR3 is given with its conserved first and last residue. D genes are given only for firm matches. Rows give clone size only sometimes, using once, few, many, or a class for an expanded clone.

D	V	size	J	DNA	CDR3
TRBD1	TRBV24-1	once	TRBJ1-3	TGTGCCACCAGTGATTCCAGACAGGGTGGAAACACCATATATTTT	CATSDSRQGGNTIYF
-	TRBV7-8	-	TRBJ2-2	TGTGCCATGCTTGGGGCGACCGGGGAGCTGTTTTTT	CAMLGATGELFF
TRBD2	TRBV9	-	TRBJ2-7	TGTGCCAGCAGCGTTGGGGGGGTGGATACCTACGAGCAGTACTTC	CASSVGGVDTYEQYF
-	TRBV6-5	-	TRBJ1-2	TGTGCCAGCATTACAGGGACAAATAACTATGGCTACACCTTC	CASITGTNNYGYTF
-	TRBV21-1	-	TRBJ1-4	TGTGCCAGCATCGTTTTTGAGGCAGGAATTAATGAAAAACTGTTTTTT	CASIVFEAGINEKLFF
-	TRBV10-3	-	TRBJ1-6	TGTGCCATCACGGGCAGCCCGAATTCACCCCTCCACTTT	CAITGSPNSPLHF
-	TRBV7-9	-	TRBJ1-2	TGTGCCAGCAGCTTATCGGGCTATGGCTACACCTTC	CASSLSGYGYTF
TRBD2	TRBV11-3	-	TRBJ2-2	TGTGCCAGCAGCAAGCGGGACCCCTGGACCGGGGAGCTGTTTTTT	CASSKRDPWTGELFF
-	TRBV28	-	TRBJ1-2	TGTGCCAGCAGTTTTACCGGGGGCGGCTACACCTTC	CASSFTGGGYTF
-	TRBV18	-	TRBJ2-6	TGTGCCAGCTCACCCAGACAGGTTGTCTCTGGGGCCAACGTCCTGACTTTC	CASSPRQVVSGANVLTF
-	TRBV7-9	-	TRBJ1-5	TGTGCCAGCAGCTCCGCCGGGGTCGGAGGGATCAGCAATCAGCCCCAGCATTTT	CASSSAGVGGISNQPQHF
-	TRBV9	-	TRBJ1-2	TGTGCCAGCAGCCCCCCAGGGTATCATGGCTACACCTTC	CASSPPGYHGYTF
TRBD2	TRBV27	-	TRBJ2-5	TGTGCCAGCAGTCTCCGACTAGCGGGGGGGAAAGAGACCCAGTACTTC	CASSLRLAGGKETQYF
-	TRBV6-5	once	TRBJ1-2	TGTGCCAGCAGTCGTGAACGCGTCGGGCCATATGGCTACACCTTC	CASSRERVGPYGYTF
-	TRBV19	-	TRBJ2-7	TGTGCCAGTAGTAGAGGTCATCAGGAGCTTTACGAGCAGTACTTC	CASSRGHQELYEQYF
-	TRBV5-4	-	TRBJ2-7	TGTGCCAGCAGCTGGGGGGACGAGCAGTACTTC	CASSWGDEQYF
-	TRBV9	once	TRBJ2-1	TGTGCCAGCAGCGTAGGGGGAGCACTCTCCTACAATGAGCAGTTCTTC	CASSVGGALSYNEQFF
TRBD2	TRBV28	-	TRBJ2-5	TGTGCCAGCAGTCGGCTAGCGGGGTCCCAAGAGACCCAGTACTTC	CASSRLAGSQETQYF
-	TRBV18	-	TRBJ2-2	TGTGCCAGCTCACCACGCCCTCCGGGGTTCACCGGGGAGCTGTTTTTT	CASSPRPPGFTGELFF
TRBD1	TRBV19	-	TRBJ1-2	TGTGCCAGTAGTATTAGGACAGGGGGGACTTATAACTATGGCTACACCTTC	CASSIRTGGTYNYGYTF
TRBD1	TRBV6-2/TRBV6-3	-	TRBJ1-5	TGTGCCAGCAGCCCGGGACAGGCAAGCAATCAGCCCCAGCATTTT	CASSPGQASNQPQHF
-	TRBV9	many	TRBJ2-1	TGTGCCAGCAGCGTGGAGGGGTCAACCCCCAATGAGCAGTTCTTC	CASSVEGSTPNEQFF
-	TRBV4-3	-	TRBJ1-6	TGCGCCAGCAGCCAAGGCTGGAGGGACCTCTCCTATAATTCACCCCTCCACTTT	CASSQGWRDLSYNSPLHF
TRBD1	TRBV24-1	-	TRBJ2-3	TGTGCCACCAGTGATCCGGGACAGCACACAGATACGCAGTATTTT	CATSDPGQHTDTQYF
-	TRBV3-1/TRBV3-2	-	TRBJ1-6	TGTGCCAGCAGCCAGACAGACGATAATTCACCCCTCCACTTT	CASSQTDDNSPLHF
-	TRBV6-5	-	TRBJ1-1	TGTGCCAGCAAGGTCGCCGGTAACACTGAAGCTTTCTTT	CASKVAGNTEAFF
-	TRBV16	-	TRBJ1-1	TGTGCCAGCAGCCGGAGTGACCTGAACACTGAAGCTTTCTTT	CASSRSDLNTEAFF
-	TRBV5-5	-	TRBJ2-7	TGTGCCAGCAGCCCGGACGGTAAAAACTACGAGCAGTACTTC	CASSPDGKNYEQYF
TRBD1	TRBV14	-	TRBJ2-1	TGTGCCAGCAGCCTCTCCTTCTCCCACAGGGGCCGTGTGTCCTACAATGAGCAGTTCTTC	CASSLSFSHRGRVSYNEQFF
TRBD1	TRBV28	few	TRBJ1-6	TGTGCCAGCAGGGGGGGGGACAGCCCCAGCTCCTATAATTCACCCCTCCACTTT	CASRGGDSPSSYNSPLHF
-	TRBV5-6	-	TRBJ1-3	TGTGCCAGCAGCTTGTTATGGGATGGAAACACCATATATTTT	CASSLLWDGNTIYF